These 9 T cell receptor beta chains originate from one sample sequenced in a study of cytomegalovirus exposure and HLA in healthy donors. The PCR used 60 Vbeta and 13 Jbeta primers. Assay: immunoSEQ multiplex PCR; the TCRdb copy retains only in-frame clones and omits some. The sample records about 160,000 clones, around 77% being singletons. Sequenced input: PBMCs. The receptors stem from a young man in good health and CMV-seropositive.

The V gene is TRBV13, the J gene TRBJ2-7, with a possible D match to TRBD2 (7 bases). The CDR3 has 15 amino acids. Trimming pared 5 bases from V and 4 bases from J, leaving 18 bases between. In germline, CDR1 is PRHDT, CDR2 FYEKMQ (reference sequence). The CDR3 sequence: CASSQKGGGLYEQYF. The CDR3 nucleotides read TGTGCCAGCAGCCAAAAAGGGGGGGGCCTTTACGAGCAGTACTTC.

This clone came up once. The rearrangement links TRBV5-8 to TRBJ2-5, with TRBD1 identical over 9 bases. J was trimmed by 5 bases and V by 0 bases; bases with no gene match: 5. From germline, CDR1 is SGHTS and CDR2 YDEGEE. The CDR3 runs 15 residues. In DNA form, the CDR3 reads TGTGCCAGCAGCTTGGGACAGGGGGTCATGGAGACCCAGTACTTC. This translates into CASSLGQGVMETQYF.

The rearrangement joins TRBV9 to TRBJ2-4, with a weak D call TRBD2 (6 bases). Germline values: CDR1 SGDLS, CDR2 YYNGEE. V was clipped by 4 bases and J by 7 bases, with 12 bases between them. This CDR3 is built from 13 residues. The chain's CDR3 is CASSTPGANIQYF. In nucleotides, the CDR3 is TGTGCCAGCAGCACCCCGGGAGCGAACATTCAGTACTTC.

In its sample, this clone was seen once. This sequence joins TRBV7-9 and TRBJ2-7; D is ambiguous. The CDR3 extends over 16 amino acids. Germline V gene lookup returns CDR1 SEHNR and CDR2 FQNEAQ (reference sequence). The ends were cut back, 5 bases at V and 3 bases at J, with 20 bases in the middle. CDR3 bases: TGTGCCAGCAGCCCCCCCCCGCAGGCCCCGAACTACGAGCAGTACTTC. It specifies CASSPPPQAPNYEQYF.

The rearrangement joins TRBV6-1 to TRBJ2-7; weak D call: TRBD2 (6 bases). Between the trimmed V and J ends, which lost 10 bases and 4 bases, there was a span of 20 bases. The length of the CDR3 is 14 residues. In germline, CDR1 is MNHNS, CDR2 SASEGT. The CDR3 region is CATNRGKTRYEQYF. In DNA, the CDR3 is TGTGCCACAAACCGGGGGAAGACTAGATACGAGCAGTACTTC.

In its sample, this clone was seen once. V is TRBV7-6 and J is TRBJ2-1; TRBD2 matches at 8 bases. Germline values: CDR1 SGHVS, CDR2 FNYEAQ. Germline trimming cut 5 bases from V and 3 bases from J; bases unmatched to any gene: 18. The CDR3 loop spans 19 amino acids. Written as DNA, the CDR3 is TGTGCCAGCAGCCCGCAGGGCGGGAGCGGGGGAACCCACTACAATGAGCAGTTCTTC. The encoded protein is CASSPQGGSGGTHYNEQFF.

This clone has more than one count but fewer than ten. The chain carries TRBV19 and TRBJ2-7, with 7 bases identical to TRBD1. The germline V gene has CDR1 LNHDA and CDR2 SQIVND (reference sequence). J was trimmed by 3 bases and V by 4 bases; bases with no gene match: 6. This CDR3 has 14 amino acids. The CDR3 region is CASSKVTGSYEQYF. CDR3 nucleotides: TGTGCCAGTAGTAAGGTGACAGGGAGCTACGAGCAGTACTTC.

The J gene is TRBJ2-5, the V gene TRBV18, with TRBD1 matching over 8 bases. The germline V gene has CDR1 KGHSH and CDR2 LQKENI. The length of the CDR3 is 15 residues. J was trimmed by 4 bases and V by 2 bases; bases with no gene match: 6. The CDR3, as DNA: TGTGCCAGCTCACCAAGACAGGGGATAAGAGAGACCCAGTACTTC. Translated, it gives CASSPRQGIRETQYF.

This rearrangement joins TRBV4-1 to TRBJ2-5, with 11 positions matching TRBD1. This CDR3 has 15 residues. Germline CDR1 and CDR2: MGHRA and YSYEKL. The V and J ends lost 4 bases and 5 bases, in that order; junction bases with no gene match: 6. CDR3 sequence reads: CASSLTGTGGETQYF. CDR3 DNA: TGCGCCAGCAGCCTAACCGGGACAGGGGGGGAGACCCAGTACTTC.